This T cell receptor beta chain is drawn from a study of blood T cells in healthy people across ages. The extraction recovered at least 6 micrograms of total RNA per sample. About this clonotype itself: Its target is not known. A much bigger clone sits one base away, suggesting this may be a read error.

The V segment lost 6 bases and the J segment 10 bases; nucleotides outside the gene matches: 8. The CDR3 loop spans 14 amino acids. Germline lookup yields CDR1 MNHEY and CDR2 SVGAGI. Using a J-beta primer mix together with a sample-barcoded 5' primer, a second PCR was run for about 7 to 12 cycles. Via MiXCR, TCRdb re-called the 5' RACE reads, giving one row per CDR3 protein. The table shows hundreds of thousands of distinct CDR3 sequences, with about a third occurring only once. Study-wide results and caveats: Greater diversity and more naive CD4+ cells were seen in long-lived donors than in aged donors.

J is TRBJ2-1 and V is TRBV6-5, with TRBD1 matching over 11 bases. The sequence was collected from a woman aged 80 or over in good health. Source material: blood. The CDR3, as DNA: TGTGCCAGCAGAGGGACAGGGGGGACCTACGAGCAGTTCTTC. Protein: CASRGTGGTYEQFF.